The following is a TCR beta chain sequence with its context. Clones were read by immunoSEQ multiplex PCR, and TCRdb kept only the in-frame ones, dropping some. The data contain around 1,000,000 clones, roughly 77% of them singletons. The data were obtained in a study of shared clonotypes between healthy human individuals. Sequencing input: memory CD4+ T cells from PBMCs. This sample's subset: CD45RA-negative fraction. The source is a man aged 18-30 years in good health. Some clones in this sample may be carry-over from other donors' samples.

CDR3 DNA: TGTGCCAGCAGAAGGTACAGCTACGAGCAGTACTTC. It is translated as CASRRYSYEQYF. The chain carries TRBV6-5 and TRBJ2-7; D is unresolved. Germline loops: CDR1 MNHEY, CDR2 SVGAGI. This CDR3 contains 12 residues. V was shortened by 6 bases and J by 3 bases, with 9 bases between the two germline ends.